The next 26 T cell receptor beta chains were all read from a single sample in a study of CD8 T cells in ankylosing spondylitis. TCRdb independently ran MiXCR on the 5' RACE reads; one entry per CDR3 protein. The sample holds around 210,000 distinct CDR3 sequences, roughly 8% seen once. The sequencing sample was made of blood, either unsorted or a sorted T cell fraction (not recorded which). The origin of the receptors is a female donor with ankylosing spondylitis or in good health (not recorded which).

This clonotype was observed at least ten times. The gene calls are TRBV10-3 and TRBJ2-6, with 7 nucleotides matching TRBD2. V was clipped by 6 bases and J by 2 bases; unmatched bases: 13. The CDR3 has 18 amino acids. The V gene's germline CDR1 is ENHRY and CDR2 SYGVKD. The chain's CDR3 is CAISSPGLPPAGANVLTF. CDR3 DNA: TGTGCCATCAGCTCCCCGGGACTACCCCCTGCTGGGGCCAACGTCCTGACTTTC.

In its sample, this clonotype was seen a few times. This rearrangement joins TRBV28 to TRBJ2-1; D is possibly TRBD1 (5 bases). This CDR3 is 12 amino acids long. Germline CDR1 and CDR2: MDHEN and SYDVKM. Trimming stripped 7 bases from V and 10 bases from J, with 14 bases between. The DNA of the CDR3 is TGTGCCAGCACTATTGGGGCAGGGGAGCAGTTCTTC. It translates to CASTIGAGEQFF.

This clonotype has ten or more counts. The V and J genes are TRBV18 and TRBJ1-2; 8 nucleotides line up with TRBD1. V was clipped by 3 bases and J by 8 bases; unmatched bases: 5. The germline V gene encodes CDR1 KGHSH and CDR2 LQKENI. This CDR3 comprises 13 residues. The CDR3 is CASSPDRVEGYTF. The CDR3 DNA is TGTGCCAGCTCACCGGACAGGGTGGAGGGCTACACCTTC.

This clonotype was counted many times. The rearrangement joins TRBV20-1 to TRBJ2-5; TRBD2 matches 12 bases. The germline gives CDR1 DFQATT, CDR2 SNEGSKA (reference sequence). The CDR3 has 18 residues. The V gene end was trimmed by 4 bases and the J gene end by 5 bases; junction bases not matched to a gene: 17. Here the CDR3 reads CSANRGLAGFGIKETQYF. In nucleotides, the CDR3 is TGCAGTGCTAATCGTGGACTAGCGGGATTTGGGATCAAGGAGACCCAGTACTTC.

The table lists this clonotype with many counts. V usage is TRBV9 and J usage is TRBJ1-5; D gene uncertain. Per germline, CDR1 SGDLS and CDR2 YYNGEE. This CDR3 contains 15 residues. V was trimmed by 4 bases and J by 0 bases, leaving 11 bases between them. The CDR3, as DNA: TGTGCCAGCAGCTCATCACGGAATAGCAATCAGCCCCAGCATTTT. Residues: CASSSSRNSNQPQHF.

V usage is TRBV30 and J usage is TRBJ1-3; 7 bases fit TRBD1. CDR1 is GTSNPN and CDR2 is SVGIG in the germline V gene (reference sequence). The CDR3 is made up of 14 amino acids. The ends lost 1 base at V and 6 bases at J; junction bases unmatched: 6. In DNA form, the CDR3 reads TGTGCCTGGAGTGCGGGACAGCTGGAAAACACCATATATTTT. Translated: CAWSAGQLENTIYF.

This clonotype was recorded many times. The chain carries TRBV20-1 and TRBJ2-1; 7 bases are a match to TRBD1. Germline V gene sequence: CDR1 DFQATT, CDR2 SNEGSKA (reference sequence). The CDR3 covers 12 residues. The J segment lost 7 bases and the V segment lost 5 bases, leaving 5 bases of the junction unmatched. DNA of the CDR3: TGCAGTGCTGACAGGGTAGGGAATGAGCAGTTCTTC. It encodes CSADRVGNEQFF.

The table lists this clonotype with many counts. The J gene is TRBJ2-2, the V gene TRBV28; D gene ambiguous. Looked up from germline, CDR1 is MDHEN and CDR2 is SYDVKM. V shed 5 bases and J shed 7 bases, with 20 bases lying between them. This CDR3 has 16 residues. CDR3 DNA: TGTGCCAGCAGTCCCCGTGCCGCAGTCAATTTCGGGGAGCTGTTTTTT. Translating it yields CASSPRAAVNFGELFF.

A note on this clonotype: A junction end diverges from the germline sequence, so it may reflect a read error. V usage is TRBV7-6 and J usage is TRBJ2-5, with 7 bases identical to TRBD1. Germline CDR1 SGHVS, CDR2 FNYEAQ. The CDR3 is made up of 15 amino acids. CDR3 protein: CTSSPAGTEKETQYF. The DNA of the CDR3 is TGTACCAGCAGCCCGGCCGGGACAGAGAAAGAGACCCAGTACTTC.

This clonotype was counted at least ten times. The chain joins TRBV9 to TRBJ1-2, with no clear D. The CDR3 sequence is 16 residues long. The V gene lost 4 bases and the J gene lost 6 bases, with 22 bases spanning the gap. In germline, CDR1 is SGDLS, CDR2 YYNGEE. The CDR3 reads CASSPSERVGRNGYTF. The CDR3, as DNA: TGTGCCAGCAGCCCTAGTGAACGGGTAGGAAGGAATGGCTACACCTTC.

Concerning this clonotype itself: A much larger clone lies one base from this, so it may be a read error. The genes are TRBV7-2 and TRBJ2-4; D perhaps matches TRBD2 (7 bases). CDR1 is SGHTA, CDR2 FQGNSA, per germline. CDR3 size: 15 residues. CDR3 in DNA: TGTGCCTGCAGCTTTCAATCGGGGGGCAGAAACATTCAGTACTTC. Protein: CACSFQSGGRNIQYF.

Many counts were recorded for this clonotype. The chain joins TRBV7-2 to TRBJ1-1, with a tentative D call TRBD1 (5 bases). This CDR3 is built from 14 residues. Trimming left V 6 bases short and J 6 bases short, with 17 bases between. From germline, CDR1 is SGHTA and CDR2 FQGNSA. CDR3 DNA sequence: TGTGCCAGCAGGTCAGCCCTTCCAGGGCCTGAAGCTTTCTTT. Its protein is CASRSALPGPEAFF.

About this clonotype: This may be a read error, as it is one base from a much larger clone. The chain recombines TRBV4-3 with TRBJ1-1; maybe TRBD1 (5 bases). The CDR3 length is 14 residues. Looked up from germline, CDR1 is LGHNA and CDR2 is YSLEER. The CDR3 nucleotides are TGCGCCGGCAGCCAAGGCGGGGGTCTCACTGAAGCTTTCTTT. Its protein product is CAGSQGGGLTEAFF.

Ten or more counts support this clonotype. V gene TRBV6-5 combines with J gene TRBJ2-3; D unclear. CDR3 length equals 15 residues. Between the trimmed V and J ends, which lost 0 bases and 3 bases, there was a span of 10 bases. Germline V CDR1 and CDR2: MNHEY, SVGAGI. CDR3 protein: CASSYSDFLTDTQYF. CDR3 nucleotide sequence: TGTGCCAGCAGTTACTCAGACTTCCTGACAGATACGCAGTATTTT.

The chain combines TRBV5-1 with TRBJ1-2, with D hard to call. Germline V gene sequence: CDR1 SGHRS, CDR2 YFSETQ. V gave up 0 bases and J gave up 1 base, with 10 bases separating them. The CDR3 length is 15 residues. The CDR3 DNA sequence: TGCGCCAGCAGCTTGGACGGGGAGAGTAACTATGGCTACACCTTC. Translating gives CASSLDGESNYGYTF.

The table lists this clonotype with a few counts. The chain links TRBV29-1 to TRBJ2-2, with 10 bases fitting TRBD1. V dropped 8 bases and J dropped 6; count of bases not matched to a gene: 6. Germline assignment: CDR1 SQVTM and CDR2 ANQGSEA. CDR3 length: 13 amino acids. CDR3 amino acids: CSFQTGGPGELFF. CDR3 DNA: TGCAGCTTCCAGACAGGGGGCCCCGGGGAGCTGTTTTTT.

This clonotype was recorded at least ten times. This chain links TRBV12-3 or TRBV12-4 with TRBJ1-1, with D maybe TRBD1 (6 bases). The CDR3 has 14 residues. Trimming took 3 bases from V and 0 from J, leaving 8 bases between them. CDR3 amino acids: CASSFGGLNTEAFF. CDR3 bases: TGTGCCAGCAGTTTCGGGGGCCTGAACACTGAAGCTTTCTTT.

Many counts were recorded for this clonotype. The chain recombines TRBV20-1 with TRBJ1-4; 8 bases fit TRBD1. Trimming cost V 6 bases and J 8 bases; bases outside gene matches: 11. This CDR3 contains 14 residues. CDR1 DFQATT and CDR2 SNEGSKA come from the germline V gene (reference sequence). The CDR3 sequence is CSATQGASGEKLFF. CDR3 nucleotides: TGCAGTGCAACCCAGGGGGCGAGTGGAGAAAAACTGTTTTTT.

The table lists this clonotype with many counts. This chain connects TRBV6-2 or TRBV6-3 to TRBJ2-3, with 13 bases lining up with TRBD2. From germline, CDR1 is MNHEY and CDR2 SVGEGT. V shed 6 bases and J 5 bases; nucleotides not matched to a gene: 2. CDR3 length equals 14 residues. The CDR3 sequence: CASRRTSGGDTQYF. The CDR3 DNA reads TGTGCCAGCAGGCGGACTAGCGGGGGAGATACGCAGTATTTT.

This clonotype was found many times. The chain links TRBV6-2 or TRBV6-3 to TRBJ2-1, with TRBD2 matching 8 bases. This CDR3 comprises 15 residues. The germline gives CDR1 MNHEY, CDR2 SVGEGT. The ends lost 4 bases at V and 8 bases at J; junction bases unmatched: 10. The chain's CDR3 is CASSSPGTRRHEQFF. For the CDR3, the DNA is TGTGCCAGCAGTTCTCCCGGGACTAGAAGGCATGAGCAGTTCTTC.

The table lists this clonotype with many counts. The chain recombines TRBV12-3 or TRBV12-4 with TRBJ2-4, with TRBD2 matching 11 bases. The CDR3 is 16 residues long. V was clipped by 6 bases and J by 4 bases; unmatched bases: 8. The CDR3 bases are TGTGCCAGCAGCCCCTCCGGGACTAGCGGTAAAAACATTCAGTACTTC. Protein: CASSPSGTSGKNIQYF.

About this clonotype itself: The junction departs from germline at one end; a sequencing error may be responsible. The chain links TRBV20-1 to TRBJ2-1, with 13 bases lining up with TRBD2. The CDR3 runs to 17 residues. Germline assignment: CDR1 DFQATT and CDR2 SNEGSKA (reference sequence). CDR3 residues: CCARATSGRAVYNEQFF. Here the CDR3 DNA reads TGCTGTGCTAGGGCCACTAGCGGGAGGGCAGTCTACAATGAGCAGTTCTTC.

This clonotype was detected ten times or more. The chain has TRBV28 and TRBJ1-5, with D possibly being TRBD1 (6 bases). This CDR3 is 14 amino acids long. Trimming removed 1 base at V and 7 bases at J, with 11 bases between. Germline CDR1 is MDHEN and CDR2 is SYDVKM. The CDR3: CASSLSPGEQPQHF. The CDR3 DNA sequence: TGTGCCAGCAGTTTATCGCCAGGGGAGCAGCCCCAGCATTTT. The complete variable domain, with remaining parts taken from reference TRBV28 and TRBJ1-5, reads DVKVTQSSRYLVKRTGEKVFLECVQDMDHENMFWYRQDPGLGLRLIYFSYDVKMKEKGDIPEGYSVSREKKERFSLILESASTNQTSMYLCASSLSPGEQPQHFGDGTRLSIL.

Points on this clonotype: Just one base apart from a much larger clone, this may be a read error. The genes are TRBV5-1 and TRBJ2-1; D uncertain. Germline V gives CDR1 SGHRS, CDR2 YFSETQ. The CDR3 totals 15 residues. The CDR3 spells CASRLDLSSYNEQFF. The CDR3 nucleotides read TGCGCCAGCAGATTGGACCTCAGCTCCTACAATGAGCAGTTCTTC.

The chain employs TRBV7-9 and TRBJ2-3, with D perhaps matching TRBD2 (6 bases). CDR1 is SEHNR, CDR2 FQNEAQ, per germline (reference sequence). The CDR3 length is 14 residues. V was trimmed by 6 bases and J by 1 base, leaving 11 bases between them. The CDR3 loop reads CASSGGLGTDTQYF. The CDR3, as DNA: TGTGCCAGCAGTGGGGGGTTGGGCACAGATACGCAGTATTTT.

This clonotype occurred many times. The chain combines TRBV12-3 or TRBV12-4 with TRBJ2-7, with D perhaps assigned TRBD1 or TRBD2 (5 bases each). Trimming left V 7 bases short and J 3 bases short, with 10 bases between. This CDR3 region has 12 residues. Written as DNA, the CDR3 is TGTGCCAGCAACGGGGACGGCTACGAGCAGTACTTC. This gives the protein CASNGDGYEQYF.